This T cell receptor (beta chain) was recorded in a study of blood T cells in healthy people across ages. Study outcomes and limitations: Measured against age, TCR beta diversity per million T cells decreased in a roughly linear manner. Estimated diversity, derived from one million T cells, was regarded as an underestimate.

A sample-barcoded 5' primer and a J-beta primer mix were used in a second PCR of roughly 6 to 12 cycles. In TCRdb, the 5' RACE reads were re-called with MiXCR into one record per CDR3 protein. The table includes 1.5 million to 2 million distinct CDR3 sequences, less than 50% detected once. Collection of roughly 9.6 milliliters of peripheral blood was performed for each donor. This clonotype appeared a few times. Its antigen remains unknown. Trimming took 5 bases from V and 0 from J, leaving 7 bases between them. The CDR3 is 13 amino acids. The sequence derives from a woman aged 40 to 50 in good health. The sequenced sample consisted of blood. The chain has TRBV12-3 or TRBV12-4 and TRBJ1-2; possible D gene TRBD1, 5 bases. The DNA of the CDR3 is TGTGCCAGCAGTGTGGACACTAACTATGGCTACACCTTC. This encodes CASSVDTNYGYTF.